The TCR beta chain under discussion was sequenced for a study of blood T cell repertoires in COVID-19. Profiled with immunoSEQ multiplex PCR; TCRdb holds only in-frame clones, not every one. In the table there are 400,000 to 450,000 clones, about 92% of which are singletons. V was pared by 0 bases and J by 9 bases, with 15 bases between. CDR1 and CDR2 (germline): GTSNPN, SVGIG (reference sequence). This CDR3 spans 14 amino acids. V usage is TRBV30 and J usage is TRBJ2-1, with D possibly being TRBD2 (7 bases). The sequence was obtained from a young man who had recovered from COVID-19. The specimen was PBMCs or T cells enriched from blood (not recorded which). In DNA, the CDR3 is TGTGCCTGGAGTGTACTGGTGGGAGGGGGTGAGCAGTTCTTC. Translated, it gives CAWSVLVGGGEQFF.